This TCR beta chain was obtained from a study of blood T cell repertoires in COVID-19. Study context: The study drew acute and convalescent COVID-19 samples from the United States, Italy and Spain. T cells, B-cell-depleted T cells, or PBMCs supplied cDNA or gDNA.

The V end lost 10 bases, the J end lost 5 bases, and 15 bases lay between the germline ends. The CDR3 covers 13 residues. Looked up from germline, CDR1 is SNHLY and CDR2 is FYNNEI. Here immunoSEQ multiplex PCR was the method, and the copy in TCRdb shows in-frame clones only, minus some. Of 200,000 to 250,000 clones detected, approximately 80% appear once; the ten largest clones hold over 6%. Seattle patients were enrolled during active infection and followed longitudinally. This chain joins TRBV2 and TRBJ2-1; a possible D gene is TRBD2 (6 bases). This sequence was found in a woman aged 80 or over with COVID-19, enrolled during active disease. Sequences were obtained from peripheral blood. The CDR3 nucleotides read TGTGCCACCGGGGGAGTAGGGGACAATGAGCAGTTCTTC. This sequence encodes CATGGVGDNEQFF.